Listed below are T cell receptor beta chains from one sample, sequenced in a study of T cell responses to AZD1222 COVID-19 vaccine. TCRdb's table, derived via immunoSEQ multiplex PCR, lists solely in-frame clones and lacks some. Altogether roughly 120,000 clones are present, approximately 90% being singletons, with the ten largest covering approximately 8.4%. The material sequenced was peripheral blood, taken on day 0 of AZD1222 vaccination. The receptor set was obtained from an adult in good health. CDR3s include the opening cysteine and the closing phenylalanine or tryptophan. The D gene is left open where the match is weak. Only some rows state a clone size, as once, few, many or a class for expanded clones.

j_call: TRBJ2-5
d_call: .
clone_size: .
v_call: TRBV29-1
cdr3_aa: CSVNMGVQETQYF
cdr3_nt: TGCAGCGTTAATATGGGGGTTCAGGAGACCCAGTACTTC

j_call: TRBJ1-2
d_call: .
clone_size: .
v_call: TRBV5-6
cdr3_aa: CASSFGRNYGYTF
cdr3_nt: TGTGCCAGCAGCTTCGGCAGAAACTATGGCTACACCTTC

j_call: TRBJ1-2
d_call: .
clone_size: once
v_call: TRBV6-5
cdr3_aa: CASSSTGTRDGYTF
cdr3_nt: TGTGCCAGCAGTTCAACCGGGACCCGTGACGGCTACACCTTC

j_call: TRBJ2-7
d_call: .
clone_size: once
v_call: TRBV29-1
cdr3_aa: CSARDTSVEQYF
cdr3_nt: TGCAGCGCCAGGGACACATCTGTTGAGCAGTACTTC

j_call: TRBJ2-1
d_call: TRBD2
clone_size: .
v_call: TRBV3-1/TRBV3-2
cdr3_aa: CASSQVAGGPLSSYNEQFF
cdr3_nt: TGTGCCAGCAGCCAAGTGGCGGGAGGGCCTTTAAGCTCCTACAATGAGCAGTTCTTC

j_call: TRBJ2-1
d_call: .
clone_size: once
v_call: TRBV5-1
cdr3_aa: CASSLDTSSYNEQFF
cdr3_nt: TGCGCCAGCAGCTTGGATACTAGCTCCTACAATGAGCAGTTCTTC

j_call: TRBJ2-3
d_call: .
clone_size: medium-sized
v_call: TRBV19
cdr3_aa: CASRIGVGLGTDTQYF
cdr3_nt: TGTGCCAGTAGAATAGGGGTGGGGCTTGGCACAGATACGCAGTATTTT

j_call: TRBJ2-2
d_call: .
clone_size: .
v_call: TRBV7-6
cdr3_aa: CASSLAASANTGELFF
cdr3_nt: TGTGCCAGCAGCTTAGCCGCTAGCGCGAACACCGGGGAGCTGTTTTTT

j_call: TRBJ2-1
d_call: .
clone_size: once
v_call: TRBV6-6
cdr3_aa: CASSFGDTSYNEQFF
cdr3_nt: TGTGCCAGCAGCTTTGGGGACACCTCCTACAATGAGCAGTTCTTC

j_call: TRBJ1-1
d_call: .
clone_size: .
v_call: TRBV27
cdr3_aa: CASRFAHRAGTEAFF
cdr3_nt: TGTGCCAGCAGATTTGCACATAGAGCGGGAACTGAAGCTTTCTTT

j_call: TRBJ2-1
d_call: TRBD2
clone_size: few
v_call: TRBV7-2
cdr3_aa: CASSLEGTSGRFYNEQFF
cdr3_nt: TGTGCCAGCAGCTTAGAGGGGACTAGCGGGAGATTTTACAATGAGCAGTTCTTC

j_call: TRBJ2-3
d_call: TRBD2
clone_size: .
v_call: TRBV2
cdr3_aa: CASRRSSGPTTDTQYF
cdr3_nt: TGTGCCAGCAGGCGTTCTAGCGGGCCCACCACAGATACGCAGTATTTT

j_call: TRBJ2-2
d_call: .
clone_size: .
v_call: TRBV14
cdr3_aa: CASREAGELFF
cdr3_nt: TGTGCCAGCAGAGAGGCCGGGGAGCTGTTTTTT

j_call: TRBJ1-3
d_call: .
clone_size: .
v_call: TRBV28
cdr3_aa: CASSPTWNLRTGNTIYF
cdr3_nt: TGTGCCAGCAGTCCTACATGGAACCTCCGGACCGGAAACACCATATATTTT

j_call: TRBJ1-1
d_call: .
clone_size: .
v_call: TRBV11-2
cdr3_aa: CASSPRAGSLTEAFF
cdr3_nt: TGTGCCAGCAGCCCTAGAGCGGGATCCCTCACTGAAGCTTTCTTT

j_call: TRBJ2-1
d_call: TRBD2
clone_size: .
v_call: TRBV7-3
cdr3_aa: CASSSTSGSWLNNEQFF
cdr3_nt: TGTGCCAGCAGCTCCACTAGCGGGAGCTGGTTAAACAATGAGCAGTTCTTC

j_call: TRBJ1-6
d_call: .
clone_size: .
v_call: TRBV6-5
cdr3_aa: CASSYTPGALTLHF
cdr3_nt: TGTGCCAGCAGTTACACCCCCGGTGCCTTAACCCTCCACTTT

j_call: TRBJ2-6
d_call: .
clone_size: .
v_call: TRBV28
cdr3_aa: CASSPAASGANVLTF
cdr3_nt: TGTGCCAGCAGTCCCGCCGCATCTGGGGCCAACGTCCTGACTTTC

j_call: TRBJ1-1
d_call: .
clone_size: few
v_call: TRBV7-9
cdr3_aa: CASSLEGIGRAFF
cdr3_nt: TGTGCCAGCAGCTTAGAGGGGATCGGTAGGGCTTTCTTT

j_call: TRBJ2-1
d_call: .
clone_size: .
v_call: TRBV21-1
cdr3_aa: CASSNPRSLYNEQFF
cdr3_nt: TGTGCCAGCAGCAACCCCCGATCGTTATACAATGAGCAGTTCTTC

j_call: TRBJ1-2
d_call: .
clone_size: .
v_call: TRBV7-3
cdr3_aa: CASSLRTDYGYTF
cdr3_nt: TGTGCCAGCAGCTTAAGGACAGACTATGGCTACACCTTC

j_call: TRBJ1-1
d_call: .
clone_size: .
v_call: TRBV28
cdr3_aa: CASSFPGNMNTEAFF
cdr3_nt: TGTGCCAGCAGTTTTCCGGGCAACATGAACACTGAAGCTTTCTTT

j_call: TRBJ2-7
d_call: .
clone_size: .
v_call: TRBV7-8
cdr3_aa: CASSTVPGPAYEQYF
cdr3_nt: TGTGCCAGCAGCACAGTCCCGGGACCGGCCTACGAGCAGTACTTC

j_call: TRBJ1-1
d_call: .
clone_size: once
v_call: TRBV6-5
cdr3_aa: CASRQGTPSTEAFF
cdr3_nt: TGTGCCAGCAGACAAGGGACCCCGAGTACTGAAGCTTTCTTT

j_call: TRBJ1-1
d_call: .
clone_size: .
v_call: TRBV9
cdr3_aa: CASSASGTPNAEAFF
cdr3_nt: TGTGCCAGCAGCGCCTCCGGGACACCGAACGCTGAAGCTTTCTTT

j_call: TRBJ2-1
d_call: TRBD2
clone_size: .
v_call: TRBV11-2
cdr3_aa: CASGLAGVYEQFF
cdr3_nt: TGTGCCAGCGGACTAGCGGGGGTCTATGAGCAGTTCTTC

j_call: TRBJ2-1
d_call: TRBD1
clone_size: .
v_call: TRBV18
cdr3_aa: CASSHPGQGSNEQFF
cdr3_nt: TGTGCCAGCTCGCACCCGGGACAGGGGTCCAATGAGCAGTTCTTC

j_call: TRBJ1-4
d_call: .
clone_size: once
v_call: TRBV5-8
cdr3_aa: CASQRVTNEKLFF
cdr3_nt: TGTGCCAGCCAACGGGTAACTAATGAAAAACTGTTTTTT

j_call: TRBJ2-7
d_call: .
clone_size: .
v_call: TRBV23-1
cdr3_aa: CASSLQGIDEQYF
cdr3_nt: TGCGCCAGCAGTTTACAGGGAATTGACGAGCAGTACTTC

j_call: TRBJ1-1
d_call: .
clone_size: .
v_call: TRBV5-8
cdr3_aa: CASSYHSEAFF
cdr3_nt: TGTGCCAGCAGCTATCACAGTGAAGCTTTCTTT

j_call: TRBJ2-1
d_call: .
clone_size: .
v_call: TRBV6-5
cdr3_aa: CASPLHNEQFF
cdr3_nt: TGTGCCAGCCCTCTTCACAATGAGCAGTTCTTC

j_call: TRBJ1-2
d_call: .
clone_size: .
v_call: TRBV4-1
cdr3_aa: CASSQGVGTGANYGYTF
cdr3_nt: TGCGCCAGCAGCCAAGGGGTGGGGACGGGGGCAAACTATGGCTACACCTTC

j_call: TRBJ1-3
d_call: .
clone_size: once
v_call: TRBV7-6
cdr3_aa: CASSLRAVAGVGTIYF
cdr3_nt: TGTGCCAGCAGCTTAAGGGCCGTCGCAGGGGTTGGCACCATATATTTT

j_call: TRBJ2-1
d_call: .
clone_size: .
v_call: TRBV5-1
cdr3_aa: CASSWEGQGGSEQFF
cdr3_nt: TGCGCCAGCAGCTGGGAGGGTCAGGGGGGTAGTGAGCAGTTCTTC

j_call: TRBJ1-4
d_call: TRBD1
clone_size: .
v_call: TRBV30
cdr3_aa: CAWSIGTGEKLFF
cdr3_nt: TGTGCCTGGAGTATAGGGACAGGGGAAAAACTGTTTTTT

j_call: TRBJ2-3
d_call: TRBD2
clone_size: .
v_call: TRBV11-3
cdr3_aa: CASSLGTSLSDTQYF
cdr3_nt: TGTGCCAGCAGCCTCGGGACTAGCTTGTCAGATACGCAGTATTTT

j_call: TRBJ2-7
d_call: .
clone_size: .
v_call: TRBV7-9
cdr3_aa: CASSLVRYEQYF
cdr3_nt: TGTGCCAGCAGCTTAGTGCGGTACGAGCAGTACTTC

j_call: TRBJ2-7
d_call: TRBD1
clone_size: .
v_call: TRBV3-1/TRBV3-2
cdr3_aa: CASSRTGQGPQANYEQYF
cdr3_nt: TGTGCCAGCAGCCGTACGGGACAGGGCCCACAAGCCAATTACGAGCAGTACTTC

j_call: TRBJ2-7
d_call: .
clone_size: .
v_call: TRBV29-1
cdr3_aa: CSVEGMGGEQYF
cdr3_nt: TGCAGCGTTGAGGGGATGGGGGGCGAGCAGTACTTC

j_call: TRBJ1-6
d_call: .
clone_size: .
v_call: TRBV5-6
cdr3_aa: CASSFRNSPLHF
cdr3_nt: TGTGCCAGCAGCTTTAGGAATTCACCCCTCCACTTT

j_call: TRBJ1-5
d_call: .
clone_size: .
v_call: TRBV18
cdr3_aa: CASSPRGAEPQHF
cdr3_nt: TGTGCCAGCTCCCCTAGGGGGGCCGAGCCCCAGCATTTT

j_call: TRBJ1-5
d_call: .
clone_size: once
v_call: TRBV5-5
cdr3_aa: CASTRNYNSNQPQHF
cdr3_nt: TGTGCCAGCACCCGGAACTACAATAGCAATCAGCCCCAGCATTTT